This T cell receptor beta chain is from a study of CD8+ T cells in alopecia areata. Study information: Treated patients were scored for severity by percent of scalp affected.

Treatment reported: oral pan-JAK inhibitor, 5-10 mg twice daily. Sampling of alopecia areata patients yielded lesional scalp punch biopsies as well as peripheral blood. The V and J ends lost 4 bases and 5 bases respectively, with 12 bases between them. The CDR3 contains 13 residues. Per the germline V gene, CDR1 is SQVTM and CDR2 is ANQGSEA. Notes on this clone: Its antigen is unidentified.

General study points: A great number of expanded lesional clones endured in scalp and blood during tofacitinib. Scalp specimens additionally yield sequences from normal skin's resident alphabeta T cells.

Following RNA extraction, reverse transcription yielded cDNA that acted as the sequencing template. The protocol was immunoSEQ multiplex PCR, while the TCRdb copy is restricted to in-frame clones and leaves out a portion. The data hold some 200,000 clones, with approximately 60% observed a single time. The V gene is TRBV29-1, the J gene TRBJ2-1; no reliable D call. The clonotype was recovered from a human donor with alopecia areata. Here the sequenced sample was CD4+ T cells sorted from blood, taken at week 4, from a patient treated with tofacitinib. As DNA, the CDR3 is TGCAGCGTTGGCCCCTTCCGTAACAATGAGCAGTTCTTC. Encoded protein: CSVGPFRNNEQFF.